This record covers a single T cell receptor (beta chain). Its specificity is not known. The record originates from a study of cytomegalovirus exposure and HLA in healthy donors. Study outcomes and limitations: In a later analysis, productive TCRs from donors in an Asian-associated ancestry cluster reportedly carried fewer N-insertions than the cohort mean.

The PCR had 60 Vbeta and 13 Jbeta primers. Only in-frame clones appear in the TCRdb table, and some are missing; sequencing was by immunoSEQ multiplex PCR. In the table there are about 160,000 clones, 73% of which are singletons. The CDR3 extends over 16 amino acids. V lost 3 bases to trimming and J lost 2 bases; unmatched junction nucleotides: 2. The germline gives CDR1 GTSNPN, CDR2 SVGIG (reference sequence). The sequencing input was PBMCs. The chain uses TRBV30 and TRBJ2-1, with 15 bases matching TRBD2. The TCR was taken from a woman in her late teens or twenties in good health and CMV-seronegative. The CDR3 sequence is CAWRGLAGGTYNEQFF. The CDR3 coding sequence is TGTGCCTGGAGGGGACTAGCGGGAGGAACCTACAATGAGCAGTTCTTC.